A single sample gave rise to the 3 T cell receptor beta chains below, sequenced in a study of cytomegalovirus exposure and HLA in healthy donors. PCR was performed using 60 Vbeta and 13 Jbeta primers. Assay used: immunoSEQ multiplex PCR; TCRdb lists only in-frame clones, some missing. This repertoire shows about 170,000 clones, 62% found once; its top ten account for 2.5% to 3%. Sequencing was done on a sample of PBMCs. The source of these receptors is a middle-aged man in good health and CMV-seronegative.

This clone was counted a few times. This sequence joins TRBV30 and TRBJ1-1; D uncertain. This CDR3 comprises 12 residues. V was shortened by 0 bases and J by 1 base, with 3 bases between the two germline ends. Germline CDR1 GTSNPN, CDR2 SVGIG (reference sequence). The CDR3 reads CAWSVANTEAFF. DNA of the CDR3: TGTGCCTGGAGTGTAGCGAACACTGAAGCTTTCTTT.

V gene TRBV4-3 combines with J gene TRBJ1-3; D call uncertain. Trimming pared 4 bases from V and 4 bases from J, leaving 14 bases between. The CDR3 contains 15 residues. Germline-derived CDR1 and CDR2 are LGHNA and YSLEER. In DNA, the CDR3 is TGCGCCAGCAGCCCTCAGAGGTTCGGAGGAAACACCATATATTTT. This sequence encodes CASSPQRFGGNTIYF.

The chain uses TRBV6-5 and TRBJ1-4; a possible D gene is TRBD1 (5 bases). The CDR3 is made up of 13 amino acids. CDR1 and CDR2 from the germline V gene are MNHEY and SVGAGI. V lost 4 bases, J lost 9 bases, and 12 bases lay in between. CDR3 sequence: CASSSGGGKKLFF. In DNA, the CDR3 is TGTGCCAGCAGTTCCGGGGGAGGGAAAAAACTGTTTTTT.